This T cell receptor (beta chain) was captured in a study of OX40 agonist ivuxolimab in advanced cancers. At the level of the study: Among those enrolled, mean age was roughly 62 years (range about 23 to 90) and roughly 84% were male.

Findings and limits, study-wide: It was not determined which antigens were specifically recognized by the peripheral T cells that had undergone clonal expansion. Compared with CD4+, CD8+ T cells on average had more expanded clones.

CDR3 size: 13 residues. V was pared by 5 bases and J by 6 bases, with 11 bases between. Germline V CDR1 and CDR2: SGHTA, FQGTGA. The protocol was immunoSEQ multiplex PCR, while the TCRdb copy is restricted to in-frame clones and leaves out a portion. The table records roughly 96,000 clones, more than 80% of them present only once. On this clone: Its antigen remains unidentified.

The cohort excluded patients with autoimmune disease history or systemic immunosuppression. The material sequenced was CD4+ or CD8+ T cells sorted from blood, taken in a trial of the OX40 agonist ivuxolimab. The chain employs TRBV7-3 and TRBJ1-5; no definite D call. The receptor was derived from an adult with an advanced solid tumor such as melanoma, head and neck, liver or kidney cancer. CDR3 sequence reads: CASSRGGSQPQHF. The CDR3 coding sequence is TGTGCCAGCAGCCGCGGAGGGAGTCAGCCCCAGCATTTT.